This T cell receptor beta chain was sequenced during a study of blood T cell repertoires in COVID-19. CDR3 size: 15 residues. Trimming cost V 3 bases and J 3 bases, with 12 bases left between them. Per the germline V gene, CDR1 is SGHRS and CDR2 is YFSETQ. TCRdb's copy holds only in-frame clones and misses some; the assay was immunoSEQ multiplex PCR. This table has a few hundred thousand clones, about 88% appearing once. The gene calls are TRBV5-1 and TRBJ2-2; tentatively, D is TRBD1 (6 bases). The clonotype comes from a man between 65 and 79 years old with acute or convalescent COVID-19. Material: peripheral blood. CDR3 sequence reads: CASSSTDSYTGELFF. In DNA form, the CDR3 reads TGCGCCAGCAGCTCCACGGACAGTTACACCGGGGAGCTGTTTTTT.